A single sample is the source of the 30 T cell receptor beta chains below, sequenced in a study of beta chain features in type 1 diabetes. Study-level findings and limits: A moderate, significant TCRB CDR3 shortening appeared in type 1 diabetes across four CD4+ subsets.

Of the isolated RNA, all was reverse transcribed, and so the sequenced material was expressed TCRB transcripts. Generated by immunoSEQ multiplex PCR, the TCRdb table keeps only in-frame clones and is missing some. The repertoire holds 160,000 or so clones, with approximately 10% as singletons. These TCRs are of unknown antigen specificity. Sequenced sample: central memory CD4+ T cells from blood. The receptors originated from a woman aged 25 to 39 with type 1 diabetes.

This clone appeared a few times. The rearrangement joins TRBV28 to TRBJ2-7, with 11 positions matching TRBD1. V lost 6 bases to trimming and J lost 6 bases; unmatched junction nucleotides: 4. The germline CDR1 and CDR2 sequences are MDHEN and SYDVKM. This CDR3 spans 13 amino acids. The CDR3 protein is CASRSGTGGEQYF. Here the CDR3 DNA reads TGTGCCAGCAGATCCGGGACAGGGGGCGAGCAGTACTTC.

This clone turned up a few times. This chain connects TRBV27 to TRBJ2-4; D remains ambiguous. Germline V lookup: CDR1 MNHEY, CDR2 SMNVEV (reference sequence). V lost 6 bases, J lost 3 bases, and 15 bases lay in between. The CDR3 loop spans 15 amino acids. The CDR3 nucleotides read TGTGCCAGCAGCGATGTATCGGCAGGCAAAAACATTCAGTACTTC. Protein sequence: CASSDVSAGKNIQYF.

The chain couples TRBV25-1 to TRBJ1-2; 9 positions match TRBD1. Trimming took 6 bases from V and 11 from J; bases not matched to a gene: 10. The CDR3 contains 13 residues. Germline CDR1 is MGHDK and CDR2 is SYGVNS. The CDR3 sequence: CASSPLGQGRYTF. The CDR3 nucleotides are TGTGCCAGCAGCCCCTTGGGACAGGGTCGGTACACCTTC.

The table lists this clone with a count of one. The gene calls are TRBV19 and TRBJ2-3, with no clear D. V dropped 3 bases and J dropped 5 bases, with 6 bases sitting between them. CDR3 length: 12 residues. Germline-derived CDR1 and CDR2 are LNHDA and SQIVND (reference sequence). The CDR3 sequence: CASSISRDTQYF. The CDR3, as DNA: TGTGCCAGTAGTATTTCTAGAGATACGCAGTATTTT. The full variable domain, in which reference TRBV19 and TRBJ2-3 provide the parts outside the CDR3, is DGGITQSPKYLFRKEGQNVTLSCEQNLNHDAMYWYRQDPGQGLRLIYYSQIVNDFQKGDIAEGYSVSREKKESFPLTVTSAQKNPTAFYLCASSISRDTQYFGPGTRLTVL.

The chain is built from TRBV2 and TRBJ2-3, with TRBD2 as a possible D gene (6 bases). The CDR3 runs to 15 residues. Germline CDR1 SNHLY, CDR2 FYNNEI. Trimming cost V 6 bases and J 0 bases, with 13 bases left between them. CDR3: CASRANSGSTDTQYF. The CDR3 bases are TGTGCCAGCAGAGCTAATAGCGGAAGCACAGATACGCAGTATTTT.

The chain couples TRBV2 to TRBJ2-5; unclear D gene. V gave up 4 bases and J gave up 1 base, with 7 bases separating them. Germline CDR1 reads SNHLY; CDR2 reads FYNNEI. The CDR3 is 13 residues long. Written as DNA, the CDR3 is TGTGCCAGCAGTGCTATGTTCCAAGAGACCCAGTACTTC. Its translation is CASSAMFQETQYF.

This clone came up a few times. The CDR3: CASRGGTSGSLFF. The DNA for the CDR3 is TGTGCCAGCAGAGGAGGGACTAGCGGGTCTCTGTTCTTC. This chain joins TRBV2 and TRBJ2-1; 12 nucleotides align to TRBD2. Germline CDR1 and CDR2: SNHLY and FYNNEI. The V and J ends lost 6 bases and 15 bases, in that order; junction bases with no gene match: 9. The CDR3 is 13 residues long.

A few counts support this clone. The rearrangement uses TRBV7-2 and TRBJ2-1, with D possibly TRBD2 on 6 matching bases. The CDR3 extends over 17 amino acids. Germline values: CDR1 SGHTA, CDR2 FQGNSA. Deletions cut 3 bases from V and 0 bases from J, with 15 bases between. As DNA, the CDR3 is TGTGCCAGCAGCTTGGGACTTCCTGTTCGCTCCTACAATGAGCAGTTCTTC. This gives the protein CASSLGLPVRSYNEQFF.

This clone has a handful of counts. The rearrangement links TRBV5-1 to TRBJ1-5, with TRBD1 identical over 10 bases. Per germline, CDR1 SGHRS and CDR2 YFSETQ. The V gene end was trimmed by 0 bases and the J gene end by 6 bases; junction bases not matched to a gene: 3. The CDR3 is made up of 15 amino acids. The CDR3 loop reads CASSLETGGTQPQHF. CDR3 bases: TGCGCCAGCAGCTTGGAGACAGGGGGCACTCAGCCCCAGCATTTT.

This clone was found a few times. This chain connects TRBV30 to TRBJ1-2; no clear D. CDR1 GTSNPN and CDR2 SVGIG come from the germline V gene (reference sequence). The CDR3 loop spans 11 amino acids. Trimming left V 2 bases short and J 4 bases short, with 5 bases between. The CDR3 protein is CAWSPFYGYTF. The DNA for the CDR3 is TGTGCCTGGAGTCCATTCTATGGCTACACCTTC.

This clone has more than one count but fewer than ten. This chain joins TRBV9 and TRBJ2-2, with 7 nucleotides matching TRBD2. Germline assignment: CDR1 SGDLS and CDR2 YYNGEE. V was clipped by 5 bases and J by 0 bases; unmatched bases: 4. The CDR3 runs to 15 residues. The DNA of the CDR3 is TGTGCCAGCAGACTGAGCGGGACGAACACCGGGGAGCTGTTTTTT. Translation gives CASRLSGTNTGELFF.

This chain uses TRBV5-1 with TRBJ1-5; D gene uncertain. V was pared by 0 bases and J by 3 bases, with 7 bases between. The germline V gene has CDR1 SGHRS and CDR2 YFSETQ. There are 14 residues in the CDR3. The CDR3 sequence: CASSLDTSNQPQHF. CDR3 bases: TGCGCCAGCAGCTTGGACACATCCAATCAGCCCCAGCATTTT.

The gene calls are TRBV6-5 and TRBJ2-1; 8 bases map to TRBD1. The V segment lost 6 bases and the J segment 9 bases; nucleotides outside the gene matches: 7. This CDR3 is 13 amino acids long. CDR1 is MNHEY and CDR2 is SVGAGI in the germline V gene. The CDR3 region is CASSIRDRTEQFF. The DNA for the CDR3 is TGTGCCAGCAGCATCCGGGACAGGACTGAGCAGTTCTTC.

This clone showed up just a few times. The chain couples TRBV15 to TRBJ1-4; D ambiguous. V lost 0 bases and J lost 8, with 7 bases in between. Per germline, CDR1 LNHNV and CDR2 YYDKDF (reference sequence). The CDR3 contains 13 residues. The CDR3, as DNA: TGTGCCACCAGCAGAGATGGTCGGGAAAAACTGTTTTTT. It specifies CATSRDGREKLFF.

This CDR3 is CASSWTSMNTEAFF. For the CDR3, the DNA is TGCGCCAGCAGTTGGACATCGATGAACACTGAAGCTTTCTTT. The V and J genes are TRBV5-1 and TRBJ1-1; perhaps TRBD1 as D (5 bases). Trimming removed 5 bases from V and 0 bases from J, with 11 bases in between. The CDR3 sequence is 14 residues long. The germline V gene encodes CDR1 SGHRS and CDR2 YFSETQ.

V and J are TRBV4-1 and TRBJ2-7, with 9 positions matching TRBD2. Germline trimming cut 1 base from V and 1 base from J; bases unmatched to any gene: 5. The CDR3 covers 16 residues. Germline loops: CDR1 MGHRA, CDR2 YSYEKL. The CDR3 is CASSQVELAGSYEQYF. DNA of the CDR3: TGCGCCAGCAGCCAAGTTGAGCTAGCGGGATCCTACGAGCAGTACTTC.

V and J are TRBV15 and TRBJ1-2; D is undetermined. CDR1 and CDR2 from the germline V gene are LNHNV and YYDKDF (reference sequence). Trimming shortened V by 3 bases and J by 7 bases, and 12 bases separated the two germline ends. The CDR3 spans 13 residues. The CDR3 DNA reads TGTGCCACCAGCAGCCCGCGGGGTACTGGCTACACCTTC. Residues: CATSSPRGTGYTF.

This clone was observed a handful of times. J is TRBJ2-1 and V is TRBV20-1; D remains unclear. Germline CDR1 reads DFQATT; CDR2 reads SNEGSKA (reference sequence). V gave up 2 bases and J gave up 10 bases, with 9 bases separating them. This CDR3 contains 11 residues. The CDR3: CSARLDTEQFF. The CDR3 region has the DNA TGCAGTGCTAGATTAGATACCGAGCAGTTCTTC.

This clone was seen only a few times. The chain has TRBV4-1 and TRBJ2-1; 12 bases agree with TRBD1. The CDR3 extends over 15 amino acids. Germline-derived CDR1 and CDR2 are MGHRA and YSYEKL. J lost 6 bases, V lost 3 bases, and 3 bases had no gene match. CDR3 DNA: TGCGCCAGCAGCCACTTGGGACAGGGGGCCAATGAGCAGTTCTTC. Protein sequence: CASSHLGQGANEQFF.

This clone was observed a few times. This rearrangement joins TRBV9 to TRBJ2-3; D unclear. The germline gives CDR1 SGDLS, CDR2 YYNGEE. The CDR3 has 14 amino acids. Trimming shortened V by 0 bases and J by 8 bases, and 13 bases separated the two germline ends. The CDR3 here is CASSVESYAATQYF. CDR3 nucleotide sequence: TGTGCCAGCAGCGTAGAATCCTACGCGGCTACGCAGTATTTT.

This clone was observed many times. It is unclear where the CDR3 begins or ends on the DNA, so no DNA is shown, and the CDR3 is as TCRdb lists it. This rearrangement joins TRBV4-2 to TRBJ1-2; the table's D gene call, TRBD1, was not cross checked with the DNA. The CDR3 has 16 residues if both end residues are counted. The germline CDR1 and CDR2 sequences are LGHNA and YNFKEQ. CDR3 region: CASSQDSLDNYYGYTF.

In regard to this clone: The junction does not match germline at one end; this may be a read error. The chain has TRBV7-7 and TRBJ1-2, with a possible D match to TRBD1 (5 bases). The CDR3 is 15 residues long. Germline CDR1 SSHAT, CDR2 FNYEAQ (reference sequence). CDR3 in amino acids: CASSPLLGGAAGYTF. CDR3 nucleotide sequence: TGTGCTAGCAGCCCCCTCCTAGGAGGGGCGGCGGGCTACACCTTC.

V is TRBV11-2 and J is TRBJ1-2; D is perhaps TRBD1 (5 bases). Germline V CDR1 and CDR2: SGHAT, FQNNGV. The CDR3 extends over 15 amino acids. Trimming shortened V by 1 base and J by 5 bases, and 14 bases separated the two germline ends. The CDR3 nucleotides are TGTGCCAGCAGCTTAGGATTTGCAGGGAAGTATGGCTACACCTTC. It specifies CASSLGFAGKYGYTF.

The chain joins TRBV18 to TRBJ2-5; TRBD2 agrees at 11 bases. After removal of 6 bases from V and 7 bases from J, the junction contained 7 bases not matched to a gene. The CDR3 covers 14 residues. In germline, CDR1 is KGHSH, CDR2 LQKENI. This CDR3 reads CASSSLAGVGTQYF. CDR3 sequence (DNA): TGTGCCAGCTCGTCACTAGCGGGAGTAGGGACCCAGTACTTC. Using reference TRBV18 and TRBJ2-5 for the parts outside the CDR3, the full variable domain is NAGVMQNPRHLVRRRGQEARLRCSPMKGHSHVYWYRQLPEEGLKFMVYLQKENIIDESGMPKERFSAEFPKEGPSILRIQQVVRGDSAAYFCASSSLAGVGTQYFGPGTRLLVL.

The rearrangement links TRBV13 to TRBJ1-1; TRBD1 agrees at 7 bases. V gave up 1 base and J gave up 5 bases; unmatched junction bases: 7. In germline, CDR1 is PRHDT, CDR2 FYEKMQ (reference sequence). This CDR3 spans 15 amino acids. CDR3 residues: CASSLEMTGNTEAFF. CDR3 in DNA: TGTGCCAGCAGCTTAGAGATGACAGGGAATACTGAAGCTTTCTTT.

The DNA of the CDR3 is TGTGCCAGCAGCCCAGAAGATCAGCCCCAGCATTTT. Translating gives CASSPEDQPQHF. This chain joins TRBV28 and TRBJ1-5, with D unresolved. The V gene's germline CDR1 is MDHEN and CDR2 SYDVKM. Between the trimmed V and J ends, which lost 6 bases and 5 bases, there was a span of 8 bases. This CDR3 has 12 residues. Full variable domain (missing parts from reference TRBV28 and TRBJ1-5): DVKVTQSSRYLVKRTGEKVFLECVQDMDHENMFWYRQDPGLGLRLIYFSYDVKMKEKGDIPEGYSVSREKKERFSLILESASTNQTSMYLCASSPEDQPQHFGDGTRLSIL.

In this sample, this clone turned up a few times. CDR3 nucleotide sequence: TGTGCCAGCAGCGAAGGGGCCGGAAATGAAAAACTGTTTTTT. Translation: CASSEGAGNEKLFF. The rearrangement uses TRBV7-2 and TRBJ1-4; tentative D call: TRBD1 (5 bases). This CDR3 is built from 14 residues. Deletions cut 5 bases from V and 5 bases from J, with 12 bases between. Germline V gives CDR1 SGHTA, CDR2 FQGNSA.

The rearrangement links TRBV10-3 to TRBJ2-7, with D tentatively TRBD1 (6 bases). This CDR3 spans 14 amino acids. V lost 6 bases and J 2 bases, leaving 14 bases between the germline ends. Germline V gene sequence: CDR1 ENHRY, CDR2 SYGVKD. The CDR3 loop reads CAIRTQTGTYEQYF. CDR3 DNA: TGTGCCATCAGGACACAGACAGGAACCTACGAGCAGTACTTC.

This clone was picked up a small number of times. The V and J genes are TRBV27 and TRBJ2-2; 10 positions match TRBD2. The germline V gene has CDR1 MNHEY and CDR2 SMNVEV (reference sequence). The V gene end was trimmed by 3 bases and the J gene end by 9 bases; junction bases not matched to a gene: 4. This CDR3 spans 14 amino acids. CDR3 sequence reads: CASSFLAGVRELFF. In DNA form, the CDR3 reads TGTGCCAGCAGTTTTCTAGCGGGAGTTCGGGAGCTGTTTTTT.

The rearrangement joins TRBV15 to TRBJ1-3, with unresolved D. V was pared by 3 bases and J by 0 bases, with 3 bases between. This CDR3 has 13 residues. Per germline, CDR1 LNHNV and CDR2 YYDKDF (reference sequence). The CDR3 loop is CATSSGSGNTIYF. Here the CDR3 DNA reads TGTGCCACCAGCAGCGGCTCTGGAAACACCATATATTTT.